This T cell receptor (beta chain) was recovered during a study of OX40 agonist ivuxolimab in advanced cancers. On the study more broadly: Patients received ivuxolimab, an intravenous treatment, every 2 weeks at 0.01 to 10 mg/kg.

To note about this clone: Its target is not known.

Study-level results: Clonal expansion in partial responders at 0.1-3.0 mg/kg ranked among the lowest.

Profiling relied on immunoSEQ multiplex PCR, and the TCRdb table lists in-frame clones only, not all of them. The data show 40,000 to 65,000 clones, with 70% to 90% seen just once and around 1.5% held by the top ten. Trimming removed 5 bases from V and 8 bases from J; junction bases left unmatched: 7. The CDR3 length is 13 residues. CDR1 is SEHNR and CDR2 is FQNEAQ in the germline V gene (reference sequence). The material was CD4+ or CD8+ T cells sorted from blood, obtained in a trial of the OX40 agonist ivuxolimab. The sequence was obtained from an adult with an advanced solid tumor such as melanoma, head and neck, liver or kidney cancer. The V call is TRBV7-9, the J call TRBJ1-2, with 8 positions matching TRBD1. Written as DNA, the CDR3 is TGTGCCAGCAGCCCGAGGACAGGGCAAGGCTACACCTTC. This gives the protein CASSPRTGQGYTF.